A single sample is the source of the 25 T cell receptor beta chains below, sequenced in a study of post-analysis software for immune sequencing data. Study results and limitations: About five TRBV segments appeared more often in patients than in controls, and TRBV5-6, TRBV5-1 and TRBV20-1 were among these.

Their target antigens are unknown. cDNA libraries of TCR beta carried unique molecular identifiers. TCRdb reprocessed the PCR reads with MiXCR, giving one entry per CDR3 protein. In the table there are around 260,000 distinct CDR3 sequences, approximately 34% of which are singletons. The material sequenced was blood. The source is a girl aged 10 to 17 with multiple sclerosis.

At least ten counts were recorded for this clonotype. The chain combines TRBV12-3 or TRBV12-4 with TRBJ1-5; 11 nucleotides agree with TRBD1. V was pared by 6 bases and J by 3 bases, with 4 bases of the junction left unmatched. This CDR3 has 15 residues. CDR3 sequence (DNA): TGTGCCAGCAGGGGGACAGGGGGGCCCAATCAGCCCCAGCATTTT. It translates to CASRGTGGPNQPQHF.

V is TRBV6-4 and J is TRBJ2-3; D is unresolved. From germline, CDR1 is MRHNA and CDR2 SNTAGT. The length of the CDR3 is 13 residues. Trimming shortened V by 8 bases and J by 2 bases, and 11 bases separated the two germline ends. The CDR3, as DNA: TGTGCCAGCTCGGAAGCTGCCACAGATACGCAGTATTTT. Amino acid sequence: CASSEAATDTQYF.

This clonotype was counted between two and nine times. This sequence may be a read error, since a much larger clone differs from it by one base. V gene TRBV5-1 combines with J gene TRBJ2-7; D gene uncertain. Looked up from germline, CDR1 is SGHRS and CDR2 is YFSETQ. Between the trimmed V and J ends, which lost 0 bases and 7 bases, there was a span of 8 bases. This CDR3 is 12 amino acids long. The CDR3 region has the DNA TGCGCCAGCAGCTTGGCCGTCAATGAGCAGTACTTC. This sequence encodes CASSLAVNEQYF.

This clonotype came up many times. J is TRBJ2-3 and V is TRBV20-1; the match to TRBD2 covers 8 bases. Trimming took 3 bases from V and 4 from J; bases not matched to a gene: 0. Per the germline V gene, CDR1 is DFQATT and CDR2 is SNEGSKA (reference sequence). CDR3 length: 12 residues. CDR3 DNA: TGCAGTGCTAGCGGGGGGGCAGATACGCAGTATTTT. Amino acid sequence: CSASGGADTQYF.

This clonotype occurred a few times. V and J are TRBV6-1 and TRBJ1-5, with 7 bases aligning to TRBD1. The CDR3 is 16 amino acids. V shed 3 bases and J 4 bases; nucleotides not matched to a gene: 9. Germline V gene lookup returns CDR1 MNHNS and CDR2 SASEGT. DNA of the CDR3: TGTGCCAGCAGTGACCTGAGGGGGCTGGGGAATCAGCCCCAGCATTTT. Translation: CASSDLRGLGNQPQHF.

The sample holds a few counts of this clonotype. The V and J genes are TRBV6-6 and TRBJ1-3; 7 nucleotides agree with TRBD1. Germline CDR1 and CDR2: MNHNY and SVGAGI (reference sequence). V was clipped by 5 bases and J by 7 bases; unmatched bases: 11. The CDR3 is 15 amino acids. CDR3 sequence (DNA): TGTGCCAGCAGTCACACCCGACAGGGTGGCAACACCATATATTTT. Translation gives CASSHTRQGGNTIYF.

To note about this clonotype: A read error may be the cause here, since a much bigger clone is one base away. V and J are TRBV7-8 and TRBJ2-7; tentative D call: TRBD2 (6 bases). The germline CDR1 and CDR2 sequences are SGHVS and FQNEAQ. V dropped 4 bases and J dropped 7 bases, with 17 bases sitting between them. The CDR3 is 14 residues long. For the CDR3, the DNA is TGTGCCAGCAGCTCGGACTATGGTGTAAATGAGCAGTACTTC. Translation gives CASSSDYGVNEQYF.

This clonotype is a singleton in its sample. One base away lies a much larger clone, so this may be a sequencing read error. The CDR3 bases are TGCAGTGCTAGAGATGCGGGGCGAGCGTCCTACAATGAGCAGTACTTC. Encoded protein: CSARDAGRASYNEQYF. The genes are TRBV20-1 and TRBJ2-1; TRBD2 is a possible D gene (6 bases). TRBJ2-7 matches the DNA end more closely, so the J call is doubtful. The V gene's germline CDR1 is DFQATT and CDR2 SNEGSKA (reference sequence). This CDR3 contains 16 residues.

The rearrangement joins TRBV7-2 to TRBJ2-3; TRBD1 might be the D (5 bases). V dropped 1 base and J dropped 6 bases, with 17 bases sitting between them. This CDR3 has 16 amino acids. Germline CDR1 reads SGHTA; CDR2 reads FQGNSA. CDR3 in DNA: TGTGCCAGCAGCTTAGGTACAGGATTCGGTCGGGATACGCAGTATTTT. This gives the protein CASSLGTGFGRDTQYF.

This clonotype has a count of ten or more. The chain's CDR3 is CAISERSDETQYF. For the CDR3, the DNA is TGTGCCATCAGTGAGCGAAGCGACGAGACCCAGTACTTC. The chain links TRBV10-3 to TRBJ2-5; D gene uncertain. V was trimmed by 2 bases and J by 5 bases, leaving 9 bases between them. The CDR3 runs 13 residues. Germline loops: CDR1 ENHRY, CDR2 SYGVKD.

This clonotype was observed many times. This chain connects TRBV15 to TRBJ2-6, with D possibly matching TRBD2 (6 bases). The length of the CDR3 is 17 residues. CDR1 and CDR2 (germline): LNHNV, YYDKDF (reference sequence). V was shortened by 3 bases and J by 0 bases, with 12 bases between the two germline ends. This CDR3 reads CATSRGLGGSGANVLTF. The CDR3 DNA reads TGTGCCACCAGCAGGGGTCTGGGGGGCTCTGGGGCCAACGTCCTGACTTTC.

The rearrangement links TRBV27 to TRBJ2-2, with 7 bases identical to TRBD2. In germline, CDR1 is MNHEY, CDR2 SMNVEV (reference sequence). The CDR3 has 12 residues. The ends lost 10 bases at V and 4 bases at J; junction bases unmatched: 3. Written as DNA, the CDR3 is TGTGCCATTTCGGGGGGCACCGGGGAGCTGTTTTTT. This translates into CAISGGTGELFF.

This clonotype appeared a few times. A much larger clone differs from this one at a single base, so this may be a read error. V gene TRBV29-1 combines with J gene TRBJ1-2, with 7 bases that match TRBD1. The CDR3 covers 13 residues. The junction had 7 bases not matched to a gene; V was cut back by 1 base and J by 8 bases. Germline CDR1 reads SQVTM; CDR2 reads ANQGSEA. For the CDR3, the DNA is TGCAGCGTTGAAGGACAGGGAAGTGGGGGCTACACCTTC. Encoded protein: CSVEGQGSGGYTF.

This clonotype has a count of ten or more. The CDR3 nucleotides read TGCGCCAGCAGCACGTACGGACAGACCAACTATGGCTACACCTTC. This translates into CASSTYGQTNYGYTF. The chain combines TRBV5-1 with TRBJ1-2; perhaps TRBD1 as D (6 bases). CDR3 length equals 15 residues. V gave up 4 bases and J gave up 2 bases, with 15 bases separating them. Germline V gene sequence: CDR1 SGHRS, CDR2 YFSETQ.

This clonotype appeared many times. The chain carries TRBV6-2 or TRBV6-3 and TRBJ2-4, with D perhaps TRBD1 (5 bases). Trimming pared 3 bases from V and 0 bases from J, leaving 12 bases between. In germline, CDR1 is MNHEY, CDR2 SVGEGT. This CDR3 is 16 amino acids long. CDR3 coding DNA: TGTGCCAGCAGTTATCTGACAGACCTAGCCAAAAACATTCAGTACTTC. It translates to CASSYLTDLAKNIQYF.

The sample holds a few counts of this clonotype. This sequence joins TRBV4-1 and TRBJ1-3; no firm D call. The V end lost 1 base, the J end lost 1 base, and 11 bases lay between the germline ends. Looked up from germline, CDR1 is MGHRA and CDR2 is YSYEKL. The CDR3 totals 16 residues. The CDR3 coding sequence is TGCGCCAGCAGCCAAGCACAGCTTTCATCTGGAAACACCATATATTTT. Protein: CASSQAQLSSGNTIYF.

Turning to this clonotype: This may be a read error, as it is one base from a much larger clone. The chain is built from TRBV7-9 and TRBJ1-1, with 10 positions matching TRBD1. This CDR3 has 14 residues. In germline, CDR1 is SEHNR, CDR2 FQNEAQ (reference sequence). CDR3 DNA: TGTTCCAGCAGACCCGGGACAGGGGACTCTGAAGCTTTCTTT. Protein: CSSRPGTGDSEAFF.

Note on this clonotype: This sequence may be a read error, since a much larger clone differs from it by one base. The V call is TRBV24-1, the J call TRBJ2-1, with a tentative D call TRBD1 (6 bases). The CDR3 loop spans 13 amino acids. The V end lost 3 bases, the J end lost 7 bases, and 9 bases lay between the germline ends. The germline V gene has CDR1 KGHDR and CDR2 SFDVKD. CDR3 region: CATSDPTGNEQFF. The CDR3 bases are TGTGCCACCAGTGATCCGACAGGTAATGAGCAGTTCTTC.

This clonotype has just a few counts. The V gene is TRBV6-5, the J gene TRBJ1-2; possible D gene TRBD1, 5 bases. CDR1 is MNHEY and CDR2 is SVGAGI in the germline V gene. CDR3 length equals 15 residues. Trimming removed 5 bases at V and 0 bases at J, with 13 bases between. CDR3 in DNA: TGTGCCAGCAGTCGCCGGACATCTTCTAACTATGGCTACACCTTC. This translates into CASSRRTSSNYGYTF.

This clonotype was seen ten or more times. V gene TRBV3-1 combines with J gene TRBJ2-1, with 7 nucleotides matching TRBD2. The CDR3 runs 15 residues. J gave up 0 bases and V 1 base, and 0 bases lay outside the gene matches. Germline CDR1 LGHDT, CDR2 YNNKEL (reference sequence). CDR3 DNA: TGTGCCAGCAGCCAAGCGGGAGGCTCCTACAATGAGCAGTTCTTC. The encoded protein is CASSQAGGSYNEQFF.

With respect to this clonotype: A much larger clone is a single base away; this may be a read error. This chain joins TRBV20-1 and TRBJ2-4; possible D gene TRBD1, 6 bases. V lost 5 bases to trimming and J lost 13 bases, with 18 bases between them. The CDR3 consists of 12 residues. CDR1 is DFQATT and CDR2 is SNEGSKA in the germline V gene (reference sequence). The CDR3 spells CSAGRTANEQYF. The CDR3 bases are TGCAGTGCTGGACGGACAGCCAATGAGCAGTACTTC.

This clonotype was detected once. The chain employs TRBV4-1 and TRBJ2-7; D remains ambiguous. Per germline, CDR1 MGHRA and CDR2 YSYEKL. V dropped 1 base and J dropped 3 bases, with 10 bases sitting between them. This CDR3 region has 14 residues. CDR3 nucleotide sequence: TGCGCCAGCAGCCAAGTCAAGGTCGTCTACGAGCAGTACTTC. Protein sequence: CASSQVKVVYEQYF.

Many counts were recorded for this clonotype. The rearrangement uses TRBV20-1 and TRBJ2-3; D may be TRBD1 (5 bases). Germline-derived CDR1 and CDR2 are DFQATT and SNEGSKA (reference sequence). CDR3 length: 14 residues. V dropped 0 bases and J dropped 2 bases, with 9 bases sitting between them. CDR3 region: CSAREAGHTDTQYF. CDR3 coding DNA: TGCAGTGCTAGAGAGGCAGGACACACAGATACGCAGTATTTT.

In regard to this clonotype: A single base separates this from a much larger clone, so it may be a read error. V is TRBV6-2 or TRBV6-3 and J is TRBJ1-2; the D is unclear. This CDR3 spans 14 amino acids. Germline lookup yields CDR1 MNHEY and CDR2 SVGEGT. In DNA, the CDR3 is TGTACCAGCAGTTACTCGGGCCAACTCTATGGCTACACCTTC. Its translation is CTSSYSGQLYGYTF.

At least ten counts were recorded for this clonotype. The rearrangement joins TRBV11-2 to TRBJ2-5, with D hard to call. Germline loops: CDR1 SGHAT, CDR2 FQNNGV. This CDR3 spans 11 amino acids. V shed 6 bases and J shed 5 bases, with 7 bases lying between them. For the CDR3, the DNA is TGTGCCAGCAGAGCACTGGAGACCCAGTACTTC. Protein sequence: CASRALETQYF. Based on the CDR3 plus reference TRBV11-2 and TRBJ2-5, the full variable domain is EAGVAQSPRYKIIEKRQSVAFWCNPISGHATLYWYQQILGQGPKLLIQFQNNGVVDDSQLPKDRFSAERLKGVDSTLKIQPAKLEDSAVYLCASRALETQYFGPGTRLLVL.